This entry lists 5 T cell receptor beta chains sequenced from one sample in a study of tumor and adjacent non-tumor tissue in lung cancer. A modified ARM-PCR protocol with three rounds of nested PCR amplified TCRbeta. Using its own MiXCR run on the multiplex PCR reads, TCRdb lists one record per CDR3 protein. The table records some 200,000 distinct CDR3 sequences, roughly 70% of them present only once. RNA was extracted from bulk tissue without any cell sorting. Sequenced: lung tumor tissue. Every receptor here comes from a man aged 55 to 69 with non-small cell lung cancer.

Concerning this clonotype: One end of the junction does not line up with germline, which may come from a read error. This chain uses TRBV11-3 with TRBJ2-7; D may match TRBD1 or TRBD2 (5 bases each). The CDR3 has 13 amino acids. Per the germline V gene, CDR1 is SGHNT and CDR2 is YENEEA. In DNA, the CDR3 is TGTGCCAGAAGCTCGGGACGGTCCTACAAGCAGTACTTC. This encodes CARSSGRSYKQYF.

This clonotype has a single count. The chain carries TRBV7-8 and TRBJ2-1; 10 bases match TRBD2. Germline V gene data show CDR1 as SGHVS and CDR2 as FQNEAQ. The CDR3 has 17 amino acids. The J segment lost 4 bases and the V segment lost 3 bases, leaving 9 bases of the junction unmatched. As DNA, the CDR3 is TGTGCCAGCAGCTTCCGCGCTAGCGGGAGTACATACAATGAGCAGTTCTTC. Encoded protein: CASSFRASGSTYNEQFF.

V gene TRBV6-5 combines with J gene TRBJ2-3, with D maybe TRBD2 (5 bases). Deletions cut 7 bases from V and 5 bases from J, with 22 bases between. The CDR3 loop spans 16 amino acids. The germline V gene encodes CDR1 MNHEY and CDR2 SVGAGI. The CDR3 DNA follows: TGTGCCAGCAAGGCCGTCGGGATACGAGGAGAAGATACGCAGTATTTT. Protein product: CASKAVGIRGEDTQYF.

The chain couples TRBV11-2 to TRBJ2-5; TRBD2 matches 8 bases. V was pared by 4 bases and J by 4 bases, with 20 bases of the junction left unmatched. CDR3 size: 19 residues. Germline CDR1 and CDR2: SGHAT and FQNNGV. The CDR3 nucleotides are TGTGCCAGCAGCTCCGGACTAGCTGGGGGACAATCGCACCGAGAGACCCAGTACTTC. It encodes CASSSGLAGGQSHRETQYF.

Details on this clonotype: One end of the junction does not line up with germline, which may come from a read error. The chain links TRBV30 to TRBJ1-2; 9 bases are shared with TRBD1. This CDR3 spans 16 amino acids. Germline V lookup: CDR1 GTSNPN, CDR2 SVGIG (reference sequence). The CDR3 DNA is TGCGCCTGGAGACGCAAACAGGGGGCGGGAAACTATGGCTACACCTTC. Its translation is CAWRRKQGAGNYGYTF.